The 3 T cell receptor beta chains below come from one sample, sequenced in a study of blood T cell repertoires in COVID-19. Produced via immunoSEQ multiplex PCR; TCRdb's table is partial and in-frame only. The sample carries approximately 230,000 clones, 70% to 90% recorded once. The sample was peripheral blood. The receptors stem from a woman in her 30s with COVID-19, enrolled during active disease.

V is TRBV10-1 and J is TRBJ1-2, with 7 positions matching TRBD1. Germline CDR1 reads WNHNN; CDR2 reads SYGVQD (reference sequence). The length of the CDR3 is 14 residues. The DNA of the CDR3 is TGCGGTTTTCGTCGGCAGGGGGAAAACTATGGCTACACCTTC. Translation: CGFRRQGENYGYTF.

A few counts support this clone. This sequence joins TRBV9 and TRBJ2-3; D gene uncertain. Trimming shortened V by 2 bases and J by 2 bases, and 12 bases separated the two germline ends. The CDR3 sequence is 15 residues long. Germline CDR1 and CDR2: SGDLS and YYNGEE. As DNA, the CDR3 is TGTGCCAGCAGCGTTGGAGCGAGTTTCACAGATACGCAGTATTTT. As protein: CASSVGASFTDTQYF.

The chain has TRBV2 and TRBJ2-5; no clear D gene. The germline V and J ends were trimmed by 5 bases and 3 bases, with 4 bases remaining between them. From germline, CDR1 is SNHLY and CDR2 FYNNEI. The CDR3 is 11 residues long. As DNA, the CDR3 is TGTGCCAGCAGTTCTAAAGAGACCCAGTACTTC. It translates to CASSSKETQYF.